The 21 T cell receptor beta chains presented below share a single source sample, sequenced in a study of blood T cell repertoires in COVID-19. Produced via immunoSEQ multiplex PCR; TCRdb's table is partial and in-frame only. Of around 360,000 clones listed, around 87% are singletons. The sample was PBMCs or T cells enriched from blood (not recorded which). The receptors were gathered from a man aged 35-49 years in a cohort exposed to, infected with or recovered from COVID-19 (not recorded which).

The V and J genes are TRBV27 and TRBJ1-5; 8 positions agree with TRBD1. The V and J ends lost 8 bases and 4 bases, in that order; junction bases with no gene match: 7. CDR3 length: 14 amino acids. Germline CDR1 and CDR2: MNHEY and SMNVEV (reference sequence). The CDR3 bases are TGTGCCAGCCGCGGACAGGGTCTGAATCAGCCCCAGCATTTT. Its translation is CASRGQGLNQPQHF.

V and J are TRBV5-4 and TRBJ2-1, with 9 bases matching TRBD2. CDR1 and CDR2 (germline): SGHNT, YYREEE (reference sequence). The ends lost 0 bases at V and 5 bases at J; junction bases unmatched: 3. The CDR3 is 15 residues long. CDR3 sequence (DNA): TGTGCCAGCAGCTTGGGACTAGCGGAGAACAATGAGCAGTTCTTC. Residues: CASSLGLAENNEQFF.

The chain recombines TRBV28 with TRBJ1-1; TRBD1 might be the D (5 bases). Trimming shortened V by 4 bases and J by 4 bases, and 10 bases separated the two germline ends. This CDR3 has 13 residues. Germline CDR1 MDHEN, CDR2 SYDVKM. The DNA for the CDR3 is TGTGCCAGCAGTTACGGGGGGAGCACTGAAGCTTTCTTT. Translated, it gives CASSYGGSTEAFF.

This clone was picked up a small number of times. This sequence joins TRBV7-9 and TRBJ2-3; 8 positions agree with TRBD2. CDR3 length equals 15 residues. CDR1 is SEHNR and CDR2 is FQNEAQ in the germline V gene (reference sequence). V shed 7 bases, J shed 7 bases, and the junction held 13 bases outside the gene matches. The CDR3 is CASTPNSIAGNTQYF. The DNA for the CDR3 is TGTGCCAGCACCCCCAACTCGATAGCGGGGAATACGCAGTATTTT.

V and J are TRBV18 and TRBJ1-4; 11 bases are shared with TRBD1. Germline CDR1 and CDR2: KGHSH and LQKENI. This CDR3 comprises 14 residues. V lost 5 bases and J lost 7; bases outside the gene matches: 3. The CDR3 protein is CASSRTGGGEKLFF. In nucleotides, the CDR3 is TGTGCCAGCTCAAGGACAGGGGGCGGTGAAAAACTGTTTTTT.

The V call is TRBV28, the J call TRBJ2-3; 9 bases align to TRBD1. V dropped 4 bases and J dropped 1; count of bases not matched to a gene: 6. Germline V gene data show CDR1 as MDHEN and CDR2 as SYDVKM. The CDR3 is 16 residues long. The CDR3 loop reads CASSSQGAVGTDTQYF. The CDR3 nucleotides are TGTGCCAGCAGTTCACAGGGGGCAGTTGGCACAGATACGCAGTATTTT.

The J gene is TRBJ2-7, the V gene TRBV29-1; 15 nucleotides line up with TRBD2. Germline V lookup: CDR1 SQVTM, CDR2 ANQGSEA. V was pared by 4 bases and J by 1 base, with 8 bases of the junction left unmatched. The CDR3 has 17 amino acids. The CDR3 DNA sequence: TGCAGCGTTGTAACAACCGGGACTAGCGGGAGGTCCTACGAGCAGTACTTC. Translated, it gives CSVVTTGTSGRSYEQYF.

The V call is TRBV27, the J call TRBJ2-1, with 8 bases lining up with TRBD2. V lost 5 bases to trimming and J lost 2 bases; unmatched junction nucleotides: 2. There are 14 residues in the CDR3. CDR1 and CDR2 from the germline V gene are MNHEY and SMNVEV (reference sequence). The CDR3 DNA sequence: TGTGCCAGCAGTGTGGGACTAGCCTACAATGAGCAGTTCTTC. Its protein product is CASSVGLAYNEQFF.

This sequence joins TRBV18 and TRBJ2-7; D might be TRBD2 (5 bases). Germline V CDR1 and CDR2: KGHSH, LQKENI. V was trimmed by 5 bases and J by 3 bases, leaving 8 bases between them. CDR3 size: 12 residues. CDR3 residues: CASSGTSYEQYF. Here the CDR3 DNA reads TGTGCCAGCTCAGGTACTAGCTACGAGCAGTACTTC.

The chain couples TRBV7-2 to TRBJ2-2; D might be TRBD1 (5 bases). The CDR3 totals 15 residues. V was pared by 2 bases and J by 7 bases, with 14 bases between. Germline-derived CDR1 and CDR2 are SGHTA and FQGNSA. The CDR3 spells CASSLSSGSGGELFF. The CDR3 DNA follows: TGTGCCAGCAGCTTAAGTTCAGGGTCTGGCGGGGAGCTGTTTTTT.

This clone was recorded only once. The chain employs TRBV20-1 and TRBJ2-1; 8 bases agree with TRBD2. Germline trimming cut 3 bases from V and 15 bases from J; bases unmatched to any gene: 7. Germline V lookup: CDR1 DFQATT, CDR2 SNEGSKA (reference sequence). The CDR3 is made up of 11 amino acids. CDR3 nucleotide sequence: TGCAGTGCTAGCCCCAGCGGGAGTCTGTTCTTC. Translating gives CSASPSGSLFF.

This clone was counted a single time. The chain links TRBV27 to TRBJ2-1, with D possibly TRBD1 on 6 matching bases. Germline V gene lookup returns CDR1 MNHEY and CDR2 SMNVEV (reference sequence). The CDR3 has 17 amino acids. V lost 0 bases to trimming and J lost 2 bases, with 14 bases between them. CDR3 loop: CASSLSFRDTTYNEQFF. CDR3 DNA sequence: TGTGCCAGCAGTTTATCTTTCCGGGACACTACCTACAATGAGCAGTTCTTC.

This chain links TRBV9 with TRBJ2-1; 7 bases agree with TRBD2. CDR3 length equals 18 residues. The trim removed 0 bases at V and 3 bases at J, leaving 12 bases unmatched. The germline CDR1 and CDR2 sequences are SGDLS and YYNGEE. CDR3 DNA sequence: TGTGCCAGCAGCGTAGCATCACTCGGGCTAGCGGTCTACAATGAGCAGTTCTTC. Its translation is CASSVASLGLAVYNEQFF.

Concerning this clone itself: One end of the junction fails to match germline, which may point to a read error. This rearrangement joins TRBV29-1 to TRBJ2-7; TRBD2 agrees at 14 bases. The germline V gene has CDR1 SQVTM and CDR2 ANQGSEA. CDR3 length: 15 residues. CDR3 sequence (DNA): TGCAGCGTGACCCAGACCGGACTAGCGGGAGGCGACCAGCACTTC. It encodes CSVTQTGLAGGDQHF.

The chain joins TRBV5-1 to TRBJ2-2; 11 bases align to TRBD1. CDR3 length equals 16 residues. Germline assignment: CDR1 SGHRS and CDR2 YFSETQ. With 1 base clipped from V and 4 bases from J, the junction kept 3 bases outside the gene matches. The CDR3 loop reads CASSLPGTGGTGELFF. DNA of the CDR3: TGCGCCAGCAGCTTGCCCGGGACAGGGGGCACCGGGGAGCTGTTTTTT.

V and J are TRBV19 and TRBJ2-3; D is unresolved. Germline V gives CDR1 LNHDA, CDR2 SQIVND (reference sequence). V lost 7 bases, J lost 1 base, and 9 bases lay in between. This CDR3 has 13 residues. Here the CDR3 DNA reads TGTGCCAGTAACAAGGAGCGCACAGATACGCAGTATTTT. Translating gives CASNKERTDTQYF.

Of note for this clone: Other DNA sequences in the sample encode the same CDR3. V is TRBV7-9 and J is TRBJ2-2, with D hard to call. The length of the CDR3 is 14 residues. Trimming stripped 5 bases from V and 2 bases from J, with 9 bases between. Germline V gene sequence: CDR1 SEHNR, CDR2 FQNEAQ (reference sequence). CDR3 loop: CASSPPRNTGELFF. The CDR3 bases are TGTGCCAGCAGCCCGCCGAGAAACACCGGGGAGCTGTTTTTT.

The J gene is TRBJ1-1, the V gene TRBV5-1; 9 bases map to TRBD1. The CDR3 has 13 residues. The germline gives CDR1 SGHRS, CDR2 YFSETQ. Trimming took 4 bases from V and 8 from J; bases not matched to a gene: 6. CDR3 sequence (DNA): TGCGCCAGCAGCGGAACAGGGGGCCGGGAAGCTTTCTTT. This sequence encodes CASSGTGGREAFF.

This chain joins TRBV10-3 and TRBJ1-2, with TRBD1 matching 7 bases. Losses at the gene ends were 0 bases for V and 4 bases for J; bases not matched to a gene: 5. The germline V gene encodes CDR1 ENHRY and CDR2 SYGVKD. The CDR3 covers 15 residues. This CDR3 reads CAISESRGQSYGYTF. CDR3 in DNA: TGTGCCATCAGTGAGTCGCGGGGACAGTCCTATGGCTACACCTTC.

The V call is TRBV10-3, the J call TRBJ2-7, with 10 bases identical to TRBD1. V was clipped by 7 bases and J by 3 bases; unmatched bases: 6. Germline CDR1 and CDR2: ENHRY and SYGVKD. The CDR3 length is 14 residues. The CDR3 sequence: CAIKSGTGDYEQYF. For the CDR3, the DNA is TGTGCCATCAAGTCCGGGACAGGGGACTACGAGCAGTACTTC.

V is TRBV3-1 (or the pseudogene TRBV3-2) and J is TRBJ1-4, with 8 positions matching TRBD1. The CDR3 covers 15 residues. With V trimmed by 4 bases and J by 1 base, 2 bases remained unmatched. The V gene's germline CDR1 is LGHDT and CDR2 YNNKEL (reference sequence). The CDR3 is CASSPTGVTNEKLFF. CDR3 sequence (DNA): TGTGCCAGCAGCCCGACAGGGGTAACTAATGAAAAACTGTTTTTT.